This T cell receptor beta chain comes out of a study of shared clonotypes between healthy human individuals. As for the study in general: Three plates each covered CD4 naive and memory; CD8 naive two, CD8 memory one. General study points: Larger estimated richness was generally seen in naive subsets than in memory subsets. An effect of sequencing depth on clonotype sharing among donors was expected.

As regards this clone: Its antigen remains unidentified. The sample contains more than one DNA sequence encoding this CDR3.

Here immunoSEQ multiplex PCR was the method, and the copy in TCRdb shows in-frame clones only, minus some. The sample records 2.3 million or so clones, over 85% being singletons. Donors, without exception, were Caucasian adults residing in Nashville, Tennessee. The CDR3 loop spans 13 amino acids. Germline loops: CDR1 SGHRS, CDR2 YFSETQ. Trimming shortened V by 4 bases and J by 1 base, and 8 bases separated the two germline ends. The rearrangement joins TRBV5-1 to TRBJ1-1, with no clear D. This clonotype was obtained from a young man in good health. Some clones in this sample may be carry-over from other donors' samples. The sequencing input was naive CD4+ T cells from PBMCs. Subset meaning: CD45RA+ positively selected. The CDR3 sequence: CASSLEQNTEAFF. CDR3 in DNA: TGCGCCAGCAGCCTTGAGCAGAACACTGAAGCTTTCTTT.